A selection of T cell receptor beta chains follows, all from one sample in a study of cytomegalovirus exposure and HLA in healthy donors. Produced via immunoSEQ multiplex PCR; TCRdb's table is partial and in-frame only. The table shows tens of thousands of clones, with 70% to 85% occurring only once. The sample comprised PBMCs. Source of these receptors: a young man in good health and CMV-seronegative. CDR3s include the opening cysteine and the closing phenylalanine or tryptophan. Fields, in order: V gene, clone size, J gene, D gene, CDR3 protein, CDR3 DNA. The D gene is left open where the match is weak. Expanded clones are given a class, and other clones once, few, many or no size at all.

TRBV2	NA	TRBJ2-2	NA	CASSEGRGRNTGELFF	TGTGCCAGCAGTGAGGGGCGGGGACGGAACACCGGGGAGCTGTTTTTT
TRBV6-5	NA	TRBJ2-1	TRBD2	CASKNSGGTDNEQFF	TGTGCCAGCAAGAACAGCGGGGGGACGGACAATGAGCAGTTCTTC
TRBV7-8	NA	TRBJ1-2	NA	CASSSTDYGYTF	TGTGCCAGCAGCTCGACAGACTATGGCTACACCTTC
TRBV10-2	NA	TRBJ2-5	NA	CASSDKAAGAETQYF	TGCGCCAGCAGTGATAAGGCAGCAGGGGCGGAGACCCAGTACTTC
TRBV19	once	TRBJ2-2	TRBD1	CASSLTGDTGELFF	TGTGCCAGTAGCCTGACAGGGGACACCGGGGAGCTGTTTTTT
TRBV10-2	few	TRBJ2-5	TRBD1	CASSRNPGQVQETQYF	TGCGCCAGCAGCCGCAACCCGGGACAGGTCCAAGAGACCCAGTACTTC
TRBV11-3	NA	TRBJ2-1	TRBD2	CASSFSTSGSRNEQFF	TGTGCCAGCAGCTTCTCCACTAGCGGGAGTAGGAATGAGCAGTTCTTC
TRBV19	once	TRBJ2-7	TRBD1	CASTPPPGTGSYEQYF	TGTGCCAGTACCCCACCCCCCGGGACAGGGTCCTACGAGCAGTACTTC
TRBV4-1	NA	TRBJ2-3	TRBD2	CASSRAAGAITDTQYF	TGCGCCAGCAGTAGAGCGGCGGGAGCGATCACAGATACGCAGTATTTT
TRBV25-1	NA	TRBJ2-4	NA	CASSDTGLGNIQYF	TGTGCCAGCAGTGACACGGGACTGGGGAACATTCAGTACTTC
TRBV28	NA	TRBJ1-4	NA	CASSLALTGTNEKLFF	TGTGCCAGCAGTTTAGCCTTGACAGGAACTAATGAAAAACTGTTTTTT
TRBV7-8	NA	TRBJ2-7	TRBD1	CASSLSQGASYEQYF	TGTGCCAGCAGCTTATCACAGGGGGCCTCCTACGAGCAGTACTTC
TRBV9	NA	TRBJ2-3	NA	CASSAAGVGTDTQYF	TGTGCCAGCAGCGCCGCAGGGGTCGGCACAGATACGCAGTATTTT
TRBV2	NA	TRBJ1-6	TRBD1	CASNLRTGSNSPLHF	TGTGCCAGCAACCTCAGGACAGGGAGTAATTCACCCCTCCACTTT
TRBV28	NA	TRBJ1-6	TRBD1	CASSKLTGPGYF	TGTGCCAGCAGTAAGCTGACAGGGCCGGGTTACTTT
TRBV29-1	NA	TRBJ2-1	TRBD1	CSAGQYGNEQFF	TGCAGCGCGGGACAGTATGGCAATGAGCAGTTCTTC
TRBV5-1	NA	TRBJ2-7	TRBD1	CASSLKGQDSYEQYF	TGCGCCAGCAGCCTGAAGGGACAGGACTCCTACGAGCAGTACTTC
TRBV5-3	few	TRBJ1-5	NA	CARSFSVQPQHF	TGTGCCAGAAGCTTTTCAGTCCAGCCCCAGCATTTT
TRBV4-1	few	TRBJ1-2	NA	CASSQDPKFRGGYTF	TGCGCCAGCAGCCAAGATCCAAAATTTCGGGGTGGCTACACCTTC